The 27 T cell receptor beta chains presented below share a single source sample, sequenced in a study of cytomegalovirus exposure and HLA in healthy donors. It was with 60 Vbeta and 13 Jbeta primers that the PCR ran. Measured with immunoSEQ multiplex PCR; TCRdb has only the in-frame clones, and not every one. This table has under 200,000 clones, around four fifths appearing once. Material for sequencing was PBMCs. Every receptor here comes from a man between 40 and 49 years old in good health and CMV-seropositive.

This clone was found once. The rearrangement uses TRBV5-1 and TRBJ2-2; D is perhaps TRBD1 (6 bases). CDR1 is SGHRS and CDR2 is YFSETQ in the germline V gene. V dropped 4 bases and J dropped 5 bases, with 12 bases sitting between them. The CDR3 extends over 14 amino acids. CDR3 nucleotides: TGCGCCAGCAGCCTAACAGGGTCGACCGGGGAGCTGTTTTTT. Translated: CASSLTGSTGELFF.

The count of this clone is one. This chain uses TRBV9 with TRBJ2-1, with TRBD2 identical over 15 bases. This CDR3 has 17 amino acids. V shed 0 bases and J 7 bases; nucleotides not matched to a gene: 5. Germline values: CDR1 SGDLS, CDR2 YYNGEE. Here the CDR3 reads CASSVAAGLAGGNEQFF. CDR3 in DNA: TGTGCCAGCAGCGTAGCAGCGGGACTAGCGGGAGGTAATGAGCAGTTCTTC.

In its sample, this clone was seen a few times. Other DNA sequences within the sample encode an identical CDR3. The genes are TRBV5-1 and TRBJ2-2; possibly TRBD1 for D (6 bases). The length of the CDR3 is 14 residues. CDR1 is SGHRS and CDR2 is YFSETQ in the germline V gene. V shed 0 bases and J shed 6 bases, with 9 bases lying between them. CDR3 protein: CASSLVAGAGELFF. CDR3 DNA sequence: TGCGCCAGCAGCTTGGTAGCAGGGGCCGGGGAGCTGTTTTTT.

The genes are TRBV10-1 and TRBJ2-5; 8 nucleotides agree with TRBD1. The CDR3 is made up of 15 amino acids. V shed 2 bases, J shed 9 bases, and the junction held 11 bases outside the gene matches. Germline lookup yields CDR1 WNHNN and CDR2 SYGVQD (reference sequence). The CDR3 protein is CASSEEGQGIKSQYF. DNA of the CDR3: TGCGCCAGCAGTGAGGAAGGACAGGGAATTAAGTCCCAGTACTTC.

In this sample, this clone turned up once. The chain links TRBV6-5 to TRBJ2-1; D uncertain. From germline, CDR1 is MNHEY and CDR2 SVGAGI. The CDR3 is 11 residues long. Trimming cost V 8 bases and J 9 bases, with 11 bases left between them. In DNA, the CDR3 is TGTGCCAGCTCTGGTCGAGGTGAGCAGTTCTTC. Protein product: CASSGRGEQFF.

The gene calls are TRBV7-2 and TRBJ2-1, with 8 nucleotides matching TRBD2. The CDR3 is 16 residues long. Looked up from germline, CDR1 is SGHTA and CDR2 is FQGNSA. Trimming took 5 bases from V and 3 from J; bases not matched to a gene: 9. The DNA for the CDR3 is TGTGCCAGCAGCCCGGGAACTAGCGGACACTACAATGAGCAGTTCTTC. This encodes CASSPGTSGHYNEQFF.

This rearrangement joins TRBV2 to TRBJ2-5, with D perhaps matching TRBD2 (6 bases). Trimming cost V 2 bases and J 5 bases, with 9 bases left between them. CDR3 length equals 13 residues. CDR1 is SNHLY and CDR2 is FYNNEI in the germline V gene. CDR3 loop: CASSERRVETQYF. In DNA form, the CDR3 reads TGTGCCAGCAGTGAACGGAGGGTCGAGACCCAGTACTTC.

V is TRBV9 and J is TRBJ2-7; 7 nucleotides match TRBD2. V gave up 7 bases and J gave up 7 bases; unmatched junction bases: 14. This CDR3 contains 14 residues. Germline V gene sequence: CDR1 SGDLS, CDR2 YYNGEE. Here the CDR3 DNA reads TGTGCCAGCGGTAGCGGCTCGGGGGGAGCTGAGCAGTACTTC. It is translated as CASGSGSGGAEQYF.

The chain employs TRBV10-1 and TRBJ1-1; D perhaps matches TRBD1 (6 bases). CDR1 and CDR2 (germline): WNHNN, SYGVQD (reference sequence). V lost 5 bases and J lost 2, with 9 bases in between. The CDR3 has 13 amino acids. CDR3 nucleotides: TGCGCCAGCAGTACAGGGTTAAACACTGAAGCTTTCTTT. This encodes CASSTGLNTEAFF.

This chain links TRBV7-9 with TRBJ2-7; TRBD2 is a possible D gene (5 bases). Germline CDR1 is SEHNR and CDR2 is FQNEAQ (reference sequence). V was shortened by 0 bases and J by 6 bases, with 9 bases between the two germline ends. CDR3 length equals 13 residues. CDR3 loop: CASSLAASSEQYF. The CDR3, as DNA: TGTGCCAGCAGCTTAGCAGCTAGCTCCGAGCAGTACTTC.

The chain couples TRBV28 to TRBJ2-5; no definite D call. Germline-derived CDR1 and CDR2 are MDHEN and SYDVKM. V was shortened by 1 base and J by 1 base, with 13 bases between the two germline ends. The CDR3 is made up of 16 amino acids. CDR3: CASSLFGLTSQETQYF. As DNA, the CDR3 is TGTGCCAGCAGTTTATTCGGTTTGACAAGCCAAGAGACCCAGTACTTC.

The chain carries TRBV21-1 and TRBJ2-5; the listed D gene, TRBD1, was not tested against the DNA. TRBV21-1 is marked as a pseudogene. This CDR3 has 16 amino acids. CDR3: CASSLYLGQGTKTQYF. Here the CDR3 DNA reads TGTGCCAGCAGTCTGTATTTAGGGCAGGGGACGAAGACCCAGTACTTC.

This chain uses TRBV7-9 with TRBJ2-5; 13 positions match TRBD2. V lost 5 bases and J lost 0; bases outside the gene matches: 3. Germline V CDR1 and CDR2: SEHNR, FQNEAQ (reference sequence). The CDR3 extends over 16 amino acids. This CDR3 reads CASSPLAGGYQETQYF. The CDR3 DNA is TGTGCCAGCAGCCCACTAGCGGGAGGGTACCAAGAGACCCAGTACTTC.

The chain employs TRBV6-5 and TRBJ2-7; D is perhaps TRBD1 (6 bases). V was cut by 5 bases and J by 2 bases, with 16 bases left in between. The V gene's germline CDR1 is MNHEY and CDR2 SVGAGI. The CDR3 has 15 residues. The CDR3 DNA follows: TGTGCCAGCAGTAGGGGGACGGTAGAGGCCTACGAGCAGTACTTC. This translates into CASSRGTVEAYEQYF.

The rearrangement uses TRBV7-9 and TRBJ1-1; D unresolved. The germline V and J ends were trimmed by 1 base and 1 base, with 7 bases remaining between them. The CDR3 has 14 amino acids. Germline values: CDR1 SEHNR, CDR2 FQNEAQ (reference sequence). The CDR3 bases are TGTGCCAGCAGCTTAGGTGAGGAGAACACTGAAGCTTTCTTT. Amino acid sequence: CASSLGEENTEAFF. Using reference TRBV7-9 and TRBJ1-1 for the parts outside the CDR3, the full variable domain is DTGVSQNPRHKITKRGQNVTFRCDPISEHNRLYWYRQTLGQGPEFLTYFQNEAQLEKSRLLSDRFSAERPKGSFSTLEIQRTEQGDSAMYLCASSLGEENTEAFFGQGTRLTVV.

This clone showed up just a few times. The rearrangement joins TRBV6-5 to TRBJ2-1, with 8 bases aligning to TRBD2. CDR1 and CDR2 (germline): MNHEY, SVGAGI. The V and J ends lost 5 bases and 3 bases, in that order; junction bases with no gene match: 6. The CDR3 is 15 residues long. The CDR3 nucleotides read TGTGCCAGCAGTATAGCGGGAATCGACTACAATGAGCAGTTCTTC. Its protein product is CASSIAGIDYNEQFF.

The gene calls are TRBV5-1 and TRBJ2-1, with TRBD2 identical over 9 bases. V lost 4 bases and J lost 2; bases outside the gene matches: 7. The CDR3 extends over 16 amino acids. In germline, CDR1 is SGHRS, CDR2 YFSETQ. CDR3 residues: CASSPRTSDPYNEQFF. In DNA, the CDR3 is TGCGCCAGCAGCCCCCGGACTAGCGACCCCTACAATGAGCAGTTCTTC.

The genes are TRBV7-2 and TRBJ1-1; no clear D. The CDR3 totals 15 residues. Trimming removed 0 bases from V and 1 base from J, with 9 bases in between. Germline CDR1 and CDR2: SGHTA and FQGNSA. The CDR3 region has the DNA TGTGCCAGCAGCTTAGCGTGGGCGAAGAACACTGAAGCTTTCTTT. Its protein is CASSLAWAKNTEAFF.

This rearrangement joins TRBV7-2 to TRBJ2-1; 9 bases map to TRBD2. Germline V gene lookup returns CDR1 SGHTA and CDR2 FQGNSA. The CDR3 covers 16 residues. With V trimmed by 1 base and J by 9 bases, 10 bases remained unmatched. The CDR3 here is CASSLGGGGRATEQFF. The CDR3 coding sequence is TGTGCCAGCAGCTTAGGGGGGGGCGGGAGGGCCACTGAGCAGTTCTTC.

CDR3 residues: CASSHRGQGTDTQYF. CDR3 DNA sequence: TGTGCCAGCAGCCACAGGGGACAGGGCACAGATACGCAGTATTTT. The rearrangement joins TRBV5-4 to TRBJ2-3, with 8 positions matching TRBD1. Germline V gene lookup returns CDR1 SGHNT and CDR2 YYREEE (reference sequence). This CDR3 spans 15 amino acids. V gave up 4 bases and J gave up 1 base; unmatched junction bases: 5.

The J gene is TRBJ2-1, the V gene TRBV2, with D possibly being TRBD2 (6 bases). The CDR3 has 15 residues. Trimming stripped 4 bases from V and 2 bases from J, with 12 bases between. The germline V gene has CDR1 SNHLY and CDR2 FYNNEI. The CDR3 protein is CASSVAGNTYNEQFF. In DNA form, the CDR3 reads TGTGCCAGCAGTGTGGCGGGGAACACCTACAATGAGCAGTTCTTC.

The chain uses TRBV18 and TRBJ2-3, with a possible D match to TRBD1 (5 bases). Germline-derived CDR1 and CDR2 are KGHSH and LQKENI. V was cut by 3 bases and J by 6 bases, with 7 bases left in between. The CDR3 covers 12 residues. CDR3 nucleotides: TGTGCCAGCTCACCCTCAGGGGATACGCAGTATTTT. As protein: CASSPSGDTQYF.

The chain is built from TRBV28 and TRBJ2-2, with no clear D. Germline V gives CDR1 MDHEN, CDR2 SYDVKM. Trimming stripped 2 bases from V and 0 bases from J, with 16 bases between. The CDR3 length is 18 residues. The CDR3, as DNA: TGTGCCAGCAGTTTAGTCCCAGTGGGCCCTACGAACACCGGGGAGCTGTTTTTT. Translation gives CASSLVPVGPTNTGELFF.

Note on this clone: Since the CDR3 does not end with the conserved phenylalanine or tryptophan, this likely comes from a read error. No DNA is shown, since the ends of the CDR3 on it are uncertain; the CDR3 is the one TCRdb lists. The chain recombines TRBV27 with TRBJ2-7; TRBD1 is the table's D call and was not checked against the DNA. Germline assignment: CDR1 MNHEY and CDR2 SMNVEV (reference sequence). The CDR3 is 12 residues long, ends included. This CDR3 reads CASSATFGTTPR.

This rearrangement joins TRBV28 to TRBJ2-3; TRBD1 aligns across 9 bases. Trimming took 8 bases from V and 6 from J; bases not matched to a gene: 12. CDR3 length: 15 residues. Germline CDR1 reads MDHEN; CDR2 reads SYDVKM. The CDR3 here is CASAGSGQGLDTQYF. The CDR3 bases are TGTGCCAGCGCGGGATCGGGACAGGGTTTGGATACGCAGTATTTT.

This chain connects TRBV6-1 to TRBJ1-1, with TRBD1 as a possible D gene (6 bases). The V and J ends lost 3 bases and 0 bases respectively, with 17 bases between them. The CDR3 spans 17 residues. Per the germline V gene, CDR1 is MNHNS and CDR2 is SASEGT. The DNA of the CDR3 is TGTGCCAGCAGTGAGTTACAGGGCCCTTTGGTGAACACTGAAGCTTTCTTT. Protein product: CASSELQGPLVNTEAFF.

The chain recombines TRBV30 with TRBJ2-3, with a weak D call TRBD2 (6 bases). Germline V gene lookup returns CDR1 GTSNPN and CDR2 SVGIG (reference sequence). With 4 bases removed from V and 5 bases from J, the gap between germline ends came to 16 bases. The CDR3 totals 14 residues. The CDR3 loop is CAWKHGSYQDTQYF. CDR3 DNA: TGTGCCTGGAAGCACGGGAGCTACCAAGATACGCAGTATTTT.